This TCR beta chain originates from a study of T cells in Graves' hyperthyroidism and ophthalmopathy. Whole-study findings and limits: Ophthalmopathy was identified by the model a median about 6.4 months ahead of onset. Most thyroid clonotypes with frequency above 0.001 were detected in blood.

With a duration under 2 months, the hyperthyroidism was newly diagnosed in patients aged 18 to 65. TCR beta CDR3 regions were amplified from RNA. The primer set for the first-round RT-PCR of the TCR CDR3 was HTBI. From the multiplex PCR reads, TCRdb called clonotypes with MiXCR, one entry per CDR3 protein. The sample has fewer than 900,000 distinct CDR3 sequences, 18% seen once. This clonotype was detected ten times or more. Its antigen remains unknown. The clonotype was recovered from a woman aged 45 to 65 with Graves' hyperthyroidism that later progressed to Graves' ophthalmopathy. Sample: blood.

The DNA of the CDR3 is TGCAGCGTTGAACGGACTAGCGGGGTGACAGATACGCAGTATTTT. As protein: CSVERTSGVTDTQYF. The rearrangement links TRBV29-1 to TRBJ2-3, with 12 bases that match TRBD2. The germline V gene has CDR1 SQVTM and CDR2 ANQGSEA. CDR3 length equals 15 residues. The V and J ends lost 2 bases and 3 bases, in that order; junction bases with no gene match: 3.